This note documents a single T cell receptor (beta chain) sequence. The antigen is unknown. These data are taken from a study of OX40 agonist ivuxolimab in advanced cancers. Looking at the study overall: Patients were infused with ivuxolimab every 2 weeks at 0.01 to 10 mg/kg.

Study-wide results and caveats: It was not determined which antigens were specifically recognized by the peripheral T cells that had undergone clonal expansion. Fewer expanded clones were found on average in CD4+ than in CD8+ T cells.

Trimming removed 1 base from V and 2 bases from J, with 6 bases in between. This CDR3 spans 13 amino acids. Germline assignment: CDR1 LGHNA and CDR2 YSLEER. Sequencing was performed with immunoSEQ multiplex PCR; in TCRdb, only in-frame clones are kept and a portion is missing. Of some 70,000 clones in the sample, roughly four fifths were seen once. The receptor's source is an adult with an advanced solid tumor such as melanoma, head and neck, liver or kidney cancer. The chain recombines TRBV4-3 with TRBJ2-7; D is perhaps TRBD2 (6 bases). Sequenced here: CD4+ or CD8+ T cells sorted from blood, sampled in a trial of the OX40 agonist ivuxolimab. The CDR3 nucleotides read TGCGCCAGCAGCCAAGGACTAGCCTACGAGCAGTACTTC. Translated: CASSQGLAYEQYF.